The next 27 T cell receptor beta chains were all read from a single sample in a study of early T cells in non-severe SARS-CoV-2 infection. Using its own MiXCR run on the 5' RACE reads, TCRdb lists one record per CDR3 protein. The sample holds 55,000 or so distinct CDR3 sequences; 9.5% to 13% are singletons and the top ten take 10% to 13%. The material sequenced was whole blood. The source of these receptors is an adult who was a healthcare worker with PCR-confirmed SARS-CoV-2 infection or an uninfected control (not recorded which).

This clonotype was found many times. The V call is TRBV10-3, the J call TRBJ1-6; TRBD1 matches at 10 bases. CDR1 is ENHRY and CDR2 is SYGVKD in the germline V gene. J was trimmed by 8 bases and V by 6 bases; bases with no gene match: 7. The CDR3 runs to 15 residues. DNA for the CDR3: TGTGCCATCAGAAGACAGGGGGCTGCGGATTCACCCCTCCACTTT. It yields the protein CAIRRQGAADSPLHF.

This clonotype turned up a few times. The chain is built from TRBV28 and TRBJ2-7; 8 nucleotides line up with TRBD2. The CDR3 totals 15 residues. The germline CDR1 and CDR2 sequences are MDHEN and SYDVKM. The V gene end was trimmed by 8 bases and the J gene end by 5 bases; junction bases not matched to a gene: 14. The CDR3 sequence: CASGLQSGSVHEQYF. The CDR3 DNA is TGTGCCAGCGGACTACAAAGCGGGAGCGTCCACGAGCAGTACTTC.

Ten or more counts support this clonotype. The chain employs TRBV6-2 or TRBV6-3 and TRBJ2-3; 10 nucleotides agree with TRBD2. Germline CDR1 MNHEY, CDR2 SVGEGT. CDR3 length equals 16 residues. With V trimmed by 2 bases and J by 5 bases, 7 bases remained unmatched. The CDR3 bases are TGTGCCAGCAGTTACAAGCTAGCGGGGGTACGAGATACGCAGTATTTT. Translated: CASSYKLAGVRDTQYF.

This clonotype was seen repeatedly, ten times or more. This chain connects TRBV29-1 to TRBJ2-6; 7 bases are a match to TRBD1. This CDR3 has 18 amino acids. The junction had 8 bases not matched to a gene; V was cut back by 0 bases and J by 0 bases. Germline-derived CDR1 and CDR2 are SQVTM and ANQGSEA. The CDR3 sequence: CSVEEVQGLLSGANVLTF. CDR3 in DNA: TGCAGCGTTGAAGAGGTACAGGGGCTTCTCTCTGGGGCCAACGTCCTGACTTTC.

The chain recombines TRBV3-1 with TRBJ2-7; tentatively, D is TRBD1 (7 bases). V was shortened by 4 bases and J by 3 bases, with 16 bases between the two germline ends. The CDR3 covers 15 residues. CDR1 is LGHDT, CDR2 YNNKEL, per germline (reference sequence). CDR3 in amino acids: CASSLGQAGYYEQYF. The CDR3, as DNA: TGTGCCAGCAGCCTTGGACAGGCGGGATACTACGAGCAGTACTTC.

This clonotype has a count of ten or more. CDR3: CASSPRAAEYEQYF. Written as DNA, the CDR3 is TGTGCCAGCTCACCTAGGGCTGCGGAGTACGAGCAGTACTTC. The V call is TRBV28, the J call TRBJ2-7; D is unclear. Trimming removed 8 bases at V and 4 bases at J, with 18 bases between. The CDR3 loop spans 14 amino acids. Germline CDR1 MDHEN, CDR2 SYDVKM.

This clonotype was seen ten or more times. The chain joins TRBV5-1 to TRBJ2-3, with a weak D call TRBD2 (5 bases). V lost 3 bases and J lost 0, with 17 bases in between. CDR1 SGHRS and CDR2 YFSETQ come from the germline V gene. This CDR3 comprises 17 residues. The CDR3 protein is CASSSPKGAESTDTQYF. Here the CDR3 DNA reads TGCGCCAGCAGCTCCCCGAAGGGAGCGGAAAGCACAGATACGCAGTATTTT.

This clonotype was seen a handful of times. This chain joins TRBV28 and TRBJ2-3; D may be TRBD2 (6 bases). V lost 2 bases and J lost 3, with 12 bases in between. Looked up from germline, CDR1 is MDHEN and CDR2 is SYDVKM. The CDR3 length is 15 residues. CDR3 sequence (DNA): TGTGCCAGCAGTTTAAACACCGGGAGTACAGATACGCAGTATTTT. Its protein product is CASSLNTGSTDTQYF.

This clonotype was seen ten or more times. V gene TRBV7-9 combines with J gene TRBJ1-1; no definite D call. This CDR3 has 12 amino acids. Trimming pared 3 bases from V and 5 bases from J, leaving 7 bases between. In germline, CDR1 is SEHNR, CDR2 FQNEAQ (reference sequence). In DNA form, the CDR3 reads TGTGCCAGCAGCTTCCTGGAAACTGAAGCTTTCTTT. Translated, it gives CASSFLETEAFF.

The chain uses TRBV5-5 and TRBJ2-7, with TRBD2 matching 9 bases. The length of the CDR3 is 16 residues. The germline CDR1 and CDR2 sequences are SGHKS and YYEKEE (reference sequence). The ends lost 5 bases at V and 0 bases at J; junction bases unmatched: 9. CDR3 residues: CASSSSGVEFSYEQYF. The CDR3 DNA reads TGTGCCAGCAGTTCTAGCGGGGTAGAATTCTCCTACGAGCAGTACTTC.

V gene TRBV15 combines with J gene TRBJ2-1, with TRBD2 matching 10 bases. Germline V gene data show CDR1 as LNHNV and CDR2 as YYDKDF (reference sequence). V gave up 1 base and J gave up 13 bases; unmatched junction bases: 7. The CDR3 length is 14 residues. The CDR3 sequence is CATSRAPSGGVQFF. In DNA, the CDR3 is TGTGCCACCAGCAGAGCGCCTAGCGGGGGAGTTCAGTTCTTC.

This clonotype turned up a few times. The chain recombines TRBV5-1 with TRBJ1-1; a possible D gene is TRBD1 (6 bases). Deletions cut 3 bases from V and 6 bases from J, with 15 bases between. This CDR3 is 14 amino acids long. Germline V gene sequence: CDR1 SGHRS, CDR2 YFSETQ. CDR3 coding DNA: TGCGCCAGCAGCTCACAGGGAAACGTCGCTGAAGCTTTCTTT. Translation: CASSSQGNVAEAFF. Full variable domain (rest looked up from reference TRBV5-1 and TRBJ1-1): KAGVTQTPRYLIKTRGQQVTLSCSPISGHRSVSWYQQTPGQGLQFLFEYFSETQRNKGNFPGRFSGRQFSNSRSEMNVSTLELGDSALYLCASSSQGNVAEAFFGQGTRLTVV.

This clonotype was detected only a few times. The V and J genes are TRBV12-2 and TRBJ1-1. TRBV12-2 is listed as a pseudogene. This CDR3 is 12 amino acids long. The CDR3 DNA is TGTGCAAGTGGAGGGGAGAACACTGAAGCTTTCTTT. Translation: CASGGENTEAFF.

This clonotype has more than one count but fewer than ten. The chain carries TRBV6-5 and TRBJ1-6; D may be TRBD1 (5 bases). V gave up 4 bases and J gave up 7 bases, with 17 bases separating them. The germline V gene has CDR1 MNHEY and CDR2 SVGAGI. CDR3 length equals 16 residues. The CDR3 nucleotides read TGTGCCAGCAGTTCGCAACTCAGGGAGAGAAATTCACCCCTCCACTTT. This codes for CASSSQLRERNSPLHF.

The chain uses TRBV3-1 and TRBJ2-2, with D possibly being TRBD1 (5 bases). Germline lookup yields CDR1 LGHDT and CDR2 YNNKEL (reference sequence). V gave up 1 base and J gave up 5 bases, with 14 bases separating them. The CDR3 is 16 amino acids. The CDR3 loop is CASSQGSAGKTGELFF. The DNA for the CDR3 is TGTGCCAGCAGCCAAGGAAGCGCAGGGAAAACCGGGGAGCTGTTTTTT.

V usage is TRBV30 and J usage is TRBJ1-1; D is undetermined. In germline, CDR1 is GTSNPN, CDR2 SVGIG (reference sequence). Trimming left V 3 bases short and J 1 base short, with 9 bases between. The CDR3 extends over 13 amino acids. The CDR3: CAWSRTGNTEAFF. As DNA, the CDR3 is TGTGCCTGGAGCAGGACGGGGAACACTGAAGCTTTCTTT. The full variable domain, rest sourced from reference TRBV30 and TRBJ1-1, is SQTIHQWPATLVQPVGSPLSLECTVEGTSNPNLYWYRQAAGRGLQLLFYSVGIGQISSEVPQNLSASRPQDRQFILSSKKLLLSDSGFYLCAWSRTGNTEAFFGQGTRLTVV.

This clonotype was seen a few times. The chain combines TRBV7-3 with TRBJ2-1, with D maybe TRBD1 (8 bases). Trimming stripped 4 bases from V and 4 bases from J, with 14 bases between. CDR3 length equals 15 residues. Germline CDR1 SGHTA, CDR2 FQGTGA. CDR3 amino acids: CASSSDREGYNEQFF. CDR3 coding DNA: TGTGCCAGCAGCTCGGACAGGGAGGGATACAATGAGCAGTTCTTC.

This chain uses TRBV7-2 with TRBJ1-4; D ambiguous. The length of the CDR3 is 15 residues. Germline V gene data show CDR1 as SGHTA and CDR2 as FQGNSA. V dropped 1 base and J dropped 3 bases, with 9 bases sitting between them. CDR3 nucleotide sequence: TGTGCCAGCAGCTTAGGACGGATTTCTAATGAAAAACTGTTTTTT. It yields the protein CASSLGRISNEKLFF.

At least ten counts were recorded for this clonotype. The chain has TRBV9 and TRBJ2-5; unclear D gene. Germline-derived CDR1 and CDR2 are SGDLS and YYNGEE. CDR3 length: 12 amino acids. The ends were cut back, 2 bases at V and 1 base at J, with 3 bases in the middle. DNA for the CDR3: TGTGCCAGCAGCGTTTTCCAAGAGACCCAGTACTTC. Its translation: CASSVFQETQYF.

The V call is TRBV4-1, the J call TRBJ2-3, with 9 bases aligning to TRBD2. Germline values: CDR1 MGHRA, CDR2 YSYEKL. CDR3 length equals 17 residues. Losses at the gene ends were 1 base for V and 3 bases for J; bases not matched to a gene: 8. This chain's CDR3 is CASSQVFAGGLTDTQYF. Here the CDR3 DNA reads TGCGCCAGCAGCCAAGTCTTTGCGGGGGGGCTAACAGATACGCAGTATTTT.

The chain is built from TRBV10-3 and TRBJ1-2, with 7 positions matching TRBD1. From germline, CDR1 is ENHRY and CDR2 SYGVKD. The length of the CDR3 is 13 residues. V was clipped by 10 bases and J by 0 bases; unmatched bases: 5. In nucleotides, the CDR3 is TGTGCCACCCAACAGGGGACTAACTATGGCTACACCTTC. Protein sequence: CATQQGTNYGYTF.

There are a few counts of this clonotype. J is TRBJ2-5 and V is TRBV2; D not certain. The CDR3 is made up of 11 amino acids. From germline, CDR1 is SNHLY and CDR2 FYNNEI. Trimming left V 8 bases short and J 2 bases short, with 6 bases between. CDR3 in DNA: TGTGCCAGCGACCTTCAAGAGACCCAGTACTTC. Its protein product is CASDLQETQYF.

This rearrangement joins TRBV5-5 to TRBJ1-1; perhaps TRBD1 as D (5 bases). Trimming stripped 4 bases from V and 0 bases from J, with 16 bases between. CDR3 length: 16 amino acids. Germline V gene sequence: CDR1 SGHKS, CDR2 YYEKEE (reference sequence). CDR3: CASSPRGGLMNTEAFF. For the CDR3, the DNA is TGTGCCAGCAGCCCCCGGGGGGGTCTAATGAACACTGAAGCTTTCTTT.

This clonotype was recorded many times. The chain has TRBV11-2 and TRBJ2-7; 7 nucleotides align to TRBD2. The V and J ends lost 6 bases and 2 bases, in that order; junction bases with no gene match: 16. The CDR3 sequence is 17 residues long. Looked up from germline, CDR1 is SGHAT and CDR2 is FQNNGV. CDR3 nucleotide sequence: TGTGCCAGCAGACCGAACGACGGGCGGACTAGTACCTACGAGCAGTACTTC. It codes for CASRPNDGRTSTYEQYF. The full variable domain, its missing parts supplied by reference TRBV11-2 and TRBJ2-7, is EAGVAQSPRYKIIEKRQSVAFWCNPISGHATLYWYQQILGQGPKLLIQFQNNGVVDDSQLPKDRFSAERLKGVDSTLKIQPAKLEDSAVYLCASRPNDGRTSTYEQYFGPGTRLTVT.

This clonotype was counted between two and nine times. This sequence joins TRBV27 and TRBJ2-7; D gene unclear. Trimming cost V 4 bases and J 4 bases, with 5 bases left between them. CDR3 length equals 11 residues. The germline gives CDR1 MNHEY, CDR2 SMNVEV (reference sequence). The CDR3 region has the DNA TGTGCCAGCAGTTCCCGTTACGAGCAGTACTTC. Amino acid sequence: CASSSRYEQYF.

This clonotype has at least ten counts. V is TRBV5-1 and J is TRBJ2-1; D is possibly TRBD1 (5 bases). Trimming stripped 0 bases from V and 12 bases from J, with 13 bases between. CDR3 length: 13 residues. Germline CDR1 and CDR2: SGHRS and YFSETQ. The CDR3 here is CASSLEGVHWQFF. CDR3 bases: TGCGCCAGCAGCTTGGAAGGGGTCCATTGGCAGTTCTTC.

The CDR3 nucleotides are TGCAGTGCGGACAGGACCCAAGAGACCCAGTACTTC. Translating gives CSADRTQETQYF. V is TRBV20-1 and J is TRBJ2-5, with TRBD1 identical over 7 bases. The germline CDR1 and CDR2 sequences are DFQATT and SNEGSKA (reference sequence). The CDR3 contains 12 residues. V dropped 6 bases and J dropped 1; count of bases not matched to a gene: 2.